This T cell receptor beta chain is drawn from a study of cytomegalovirus exposure and HLA in healthy donors (dated by TCRdb to about 2017). For the wider study: In an earlier analysis of 587 of the donors, less than 350 Gb of sequence data and 100 million or so unique TCR beta sequences from roughly 200 million T cells were reported. In the later analysis, no new phenotypic data were used to find candidate immune exposures; instead, reliance was placed on TCR beta sequences and their occurrence across donors. The T cell repertoires of around 730 subjects were profiled by immunosequencing and related to cytomegalovirus serostatus. The number of typed donors differed by locus: roughly 629-630 for A, B, C, DRB1 and DQB1; some 540 for DQA1; 600 to 610 for DPA1; and about 450 for DPB1. Donor age, sex, ethnicity and CMV serostatus were compiled together with the repertoire data. High-throughput TCR immunosequencing, statistical association of individual TCRs with disease status, and machine learning were combined to predict cytomegalovirus infection status. All discovery cohort repertoires had been generated on a single sequencing platform. The genetic ancestry cluster associated with self-reported Caucasian donors included about four fifths of the roughly 410 genotyped donors. HLA typing covered class I and class II loci at four-digit resolution. The study was designed to test whether signatures of past pathogen exposure could be identified by cataloging public T cell receptors. Among 350 to 400 genotyped donors of the cohort, an average of approximately 250,000 unique TCR beta nucleotide sequences were sequenced per donor, roughly a sixth of them non-productive. An earlier analysis of around 640 of the donors used high-throughput TCR beta sequencing to judge whether each TCR beta V gene segment behaved as functional or pseudogenic. A later genetic analysis used genome-wide SNP genotypes for about 60% of the roughly 700 donors, treating that subset as a discovery cohort. Along with the roughly 710-subject first cohort, a separate validation cohort of 120 different subjects was used. An early release that covered around 590 HLA-typed donors contained approximately 300 gigabases of sequencing data and about 84 million unique TCR sequences. A later analysis re-analyzed previously published TCR beta repertoires from 666 donors and added high-resolution HLA genotyping to study TCR occurrence patterns. Roughly 5 DR-DQ haplotypes were handled as single units for association and clustering, since linkage in the cohort was strong.

Based on the germline V gene (reference sequence), the CDR1 and CDR2 sequences are LNHDA and SQIVND. V is pared back by 1 base and J by 4 bases, with 8 bases lying between the germline termini. Including cysteine and phenylalanine, the CDR3 has 14 amino acids. Of the read, only the CDR3 DNA is kept; its 42 bases are in frame from base 1. This clone was picked up a small number of times. What this receptor recognizes is not known. The sample holds no much larger clone one base away, and base qualities are not on file. Paper-wide results and their limitations: Most TCR sequences were seen in very few donors, while some public TCRs were found in many individuals. In the study, about 150 TCR beta chains were listed as associated with cytomegalovirus. According to a later analysis, TCR association rates differed among HLA loci, with DRB1 alleles showing the most associated TCRs and HLA-C alleles showing the fewest. Because HLA typing was unavailable for some donors at each locus, only the typed subset was used in association tests. Roughly uniform sequencing depth across donors was assumed in presence/absence analyses, although this assumption may not hold. In vitro tests confirmed that a few of the cytomegalovirus-associated TCR beta chains recognize cytomegalovirus antigens. A further reported finding was that TCR beta sequences accurately predicted the HLA-A and HLA-B alleles for most subjects in the first cohort. Most CMV-associated TCR beta chains appeared to be HLA-restricted in a later analysis, and the HLA associations seemed to be driven largely by CMV exposure. Correlated functional status among segregating V segments might be attributable to linkage disequilibrium, but an unknown experimental factor could not be ruled out. The classifier was reported to diagnose cytomegalovirus status with high specificity and sensitivity in both the original and validation cohorts. In an earlier analysis of approximately 600 of the donors, most TCR beta V segments were observed in productive rearrangements about 87% or about 30% of the time, broadly matching IMGT annotations. When HLA alleles, especially DR and DQ, strongly co-occurred, TCR associations were difficult to assign to individual alleles. The authors suggested that the approach could potentially be extended to other disease states and immunological phenotypes. Some IMGT-functional V segments, including TRBV6-2 and TRBV6-3, could not be distinguished by the 87-base-pair reads and were therefore excluded. At a false discovery rate of 0.05, a later analysis linked 15,000 to 20,000 TCR beta sequences to specific HLA alleles. A cluster of highly shared sequence variants was judged likely to represent a technical artifact of the sequencing pipeline. In a later analysis, several top co-occurrence clusters were reported to appear linked to parvovirus B19, influenza, CMV and Epstein-Barr virus. In a later genetic analysis, a missense DCLRE1C variant was associated with V-gene and J-gene trimming of TCR beta chains, and the association was replicated in an independent cohort. Compared with the roughly 670-donor mean, donors in an Asian-associated ancestry cluster had fewer N-insertions in productive TCRs, according to a later genetic analysis. A later analysis found that HLA-associated TCR beta chains were more clonally expanded and had lower generation probabilities than equally common non-associated chains. The cohort was sequenced for TCR beta chains only, and without alpha or paired-chain data the features that could be detected were limited. For the cohort, immune exposure information was limited to CMV serostatus. Because counts were too low, 15 to 20 rarely observed V segments, including chromosome 9 orphons, were excluded from the earlier analysis of 587 of the donors.

The method was the immunoSEQ multiplex PCR assay. The multiplex PCR relied on a mix of 60 forward primers for TCR Vbeta segments and 13 reverse primers for TCR Jbeta segments. The CDR3 region of rearranged TCR beta genes was amplified from genomic DNA by a multiplex PCR assay. Amplified TCR beta libraries were sequenced as 87-base-pair reads on the Illumina HiSeq System. For the original study's pipeline: In a later analysis, about 80 million unique TCR beta chains were counted across the 500 to 700 repertoires, and roughly 9.9 million of these chains were shared by at least two donors. To remove PCR and sequencing errors, raw reads were error-corrected and collapsed into unique sequences using a nearest-neighbor algorithm that merged closely related sequences. Alignment of CDR3 sequences to IMGT reference sequences was used to assign V, D and J gene segments. For a sequence to be retained, at least a six-nucleotide match to both a V gene segment and a J gene segment was required. A rearrangement was called productive if the CDR3 had no stop codons and remained in frame with V and J, and every other rearrangement was called non-productive. CDR3 was defined by IMGT convention, running from the second conserved V-encoded cysteine to the conserved J-encoded phenylalanine. Sequences without an unambiguous match to a single V gene segment were excluded from the earlier analysis of about 600 of the donors. In an earlier analysis of about 590 of the donors, a V segment was called functional when productive rearrangements were above 56.7%, and segregating when the standard deviation between donors exceeded 5%. To diagnose cytomegalovirus status from the catalog of TCR beta chain sequences, a statistical classification framework was built. In a later analysis, V and J genes were assigned by comparing TCR nucleotide sequences against IMGT/GENE-DB human TR gene sequences. The TCRdist pipeline was used in a later analysis to assign CDR3 sequences and most-parsimonious VDJ recombination scenarios. A later analysis defined each TCR beta chain by its CDR3 amino acid sequence plus V-gene family, and excluded reads lacking a unique V-gene family. As a way to deal with suspected cross-contamination and a sequencing artifact, a later analysis dropped more than 500 nucleotide sequences that were highly shared and had low generation probability. In a later analysis, a clonal expansion index for each public chain was calculated from normalized within-repertoire ranks of inferred template counts. In a later analysis, generation probabilities were computed with a VDJ recombination model fitted to out-of-frame rearrangements, and the resulting probabilities were checked against IGoR. A later analysis scored TCR-TCR, TCR-HLA and TCR-CMV co-occurrence with hypergeometric tests, applying a repertoire-size bias correction to TCR pairs. In a later analysis, false discovery rates were estimated by permuting HLA or CMV assignments 20 times. A later analysis grouped co-occurring TCRs with DBSCAN, adding TCRdist sequence similarity when clustering within HLA-allele-positive subsets. For co-occurrence clustering, repertoires with fewer than 30,000 or more than 120,000 public chains were excluded, along with 4 to 6 repertoires with anomalous nucleotide sharing. TCRdb provides this immuneACCESS table in a form limited to in-frame rearrangements. Some clones are lacking; in checked studies, under half of them reflect an unresolved V gene, and why the rest are absent is not known. The V and J calls and clone size are taken from that table; D and trimming were inferred from the DNA. A total of about 130,000 clones appear in this sample, roughly 80% of them only once. The ten largest account for 0.95% to 1.5% of the sample.

The cohort was made up of 650 to 700 healthy bone marrow donors. At the time of sampling, every cohort member was nominally healthy, though immune exposures that went unrecorded were likely present. The donor was CMV seronegative and belonged to the group of around 400 seronegative cohort members. A peripheral blood sample was provided by each donor, and peripheral blood mononuclear cells were used for TCR beta sequencing. Genomic DNA was extracted from the blood cell samples with the Qiagen DNeasy Blood Extraction Kit. The sequence links TRBV19 to TRBJ1-5, with no confidently assigned D gene. Material: PBMCs. The sequence was collected from a girl aged 2 to 10 in good health and CMV-seronegative. The CDR3 reads as follows: CASSIVVGNQPQHF. The DNA is TGTGCCAGTAGTATAGTTGTCGGTAATCAGCCCCAGCATTTT.